This T cell receptor (beta chain) was obtained from a study of blood T cells in healthy people across ages. The study recruited healthy Caucasian donors from Russia who were aged about 6 to 95. As to this clonotype: The antigen is not known.

Study results and limitations: Roughly linear declines in TCR beta diversity per million T cells occurred with age. Unsorted PBMCs prevented conclusive naive versus antigen-experienced comparison.

V lost 0 bases and J 11 bases, leaving 22 bases between the germline ends. CDR3 size: 16 residues. Germline V gene data show CDR1 as LGHNA and CDR2 as YSLEER. Through a sample-barcoded 5' primer and a J-beta primer mix, a second PCR was run for roughly 6 to 12 cycles. MiXCR, applied by TCRdb to the 5' RACE reads, yields one record per CDR3 protein. The table records about 770,000 distinct CDR3 sequences, under 45% of them present only once. The chain combines TRBV4-3 with TRBJ2-5; a possible D gene is TRBD2 (7 bases). The sequenced sample consisted of blood. The sequence was obtained from a man aged 60 to 75 in good health. The CDR3 loop reads CASSQEGGASPEKQYF. CDR3 nucleotide sequence: TGCGCCAGCAGCCAAGAAGGGGGGGCCTCTCCGGAAAAGCAGTACTTC.